The rows below give T cell receptor beta chains drawn from one sample of a study of control samples from healthy donors and cancer patients. TCRdb keeps only in-frame clones here, not all; method: immunoSEQ multiplex PCR. The table includes 40,000 to 55,000 clones, over 90% detected once. Sequences were obtained from PBMCs. The receptors here all came from a woman aged 45-60 years with head and neck cancer. Each CDR3 is given with its conserved first and last residue. The order of the fields is J gene, V gene, D gene, clone size, CDR3 DNA, CDR3 protein. The D gene is left open where the match is weak. Size tells how often a clone was seen (once, few, many) or the class of an expanded clone, and some rows leave it out.

j_gene: TRBJ1-4
v_gene: TRBV4-1
d_gene: .
abundance: .
CDR3nt: TGCGCCAGCAGCCAACGCCAAGTGGGGGCTAATGAAAAACTGTTTTTT
CDR3aa: CASSQRQVGANEKLFF

j_gene: TRBJ2-7
v_gene: TRBV9
d_gene: TRBD2
abundance: .
CDR3nt: TGTGCCAGCAGCAGACTAGCGCTGAGCTCCTACGAGCAGTACTTC
CDR3aa: CASSRLALSSYEQYF

j_gene: TRBJ1-6
v_gene: TRBV19
d_gene: TRBD1
abundance: .
CDR3nt: TGTGCCAGTAGTATTCGACAGGGGCAGGGACCCTATAATTCACCCCTCCACTTT
CDR3aa: CASSIRQGQGPYNSPLHF

j_gene: TRBJ1-1
v_gene: TRBV25-1
d_gene: TRBD1
abundance: .
CDR3nt: TGTGCCAGCAGTGCCCGGGACAGGCCCAACACTGAAGCTTTCTTT
CDR3aa: CASSARDRPNTEAFF

j_gene: TRBJ1-1
v_gene: TRBV13
d_gene: TRBD1
abundance: .
CDR3nt: TGTGCCAGCAGCGACAGGGCTGAAGCTTTCTTT
CDR3aa: CASSDRAEAFF

j_gene: TRBJ2-7
v_gene: TRBV7-2
d_gene: TRBD1
abundance: .
CDR3nt: TGTGCCAGCAGCTTAGTATTAGGACAGGGATCCTACTCCTACGAGCAGTACTTC
CDR3aa: CASSLVLGQGSYSYEQYF

j_gene: TRBJ1-3
v_gene: TRBV4-3
d_gene: TRBD1
abundance: .
CDR3nt: TGCGCCAGCAGCCAAGGGTCTACCAGAGGGGGCGGTGGAAACACCATATATTTT
CDR3aa: CASSQGSTRGGGGNTIYF

j_gene: TRBJ1-2
v_gene: TRBV10-3
d_gene: TRBD1
abundance: .
CDR3nt: TGTGCCATCGACAGGGGATCTCTAAGTGGCTACACCTTC
CDR3aa: CAIDRGSLSGYTF

j_gene: TRBJ1-4
v_gene: TRBV11-2
d_gene: TRBD1
abundance: .
CDR3nt: TGTGCCAGCAGCCCCCGGGACAGTCGGAGGGAAAAACTGTTTTTT
CDR3aa: CASSPRDSRREKLFF

j_gene: TRBJ2-1
v_gene: TRBV7-2
d_gene: TRBD2
abundance: .
CDR3nt: TGTGCCAGCACCTCAACTAGCGGACCCTACAATGAGCAGTTCTTC
CDR3aa: CASTSTSGPYNEQFF

j_gene: TRBJ1-1
v_gene: TRBV11-2
d_gene: .
abundance: .
CDR3nt: TGTGCCAGCAGCCTCCCGTACACTGAAGCTTTCTTT
CDR3aa: CASSLPYTEAFF

j_gene: TRBJ2-5
v_gene: TRBV11-2
d_gene: .
abundance: .
CDR3nt: TGTGCCAGCAGCTCGGTCCAAGAGACCCAGTACTTC
CDR3aa: CASSSVQETQYF

j_gene: TRBJ1-4
v_gene: TRBV5-1
d_gene: .
abundance: .
CDR3nt: TGCGCCAGCAGCGGAGGGGGGCCGAATGAAAAACTGTTTTTT
CDR3aa: CASSGGGPNEKLFF

j_gene: TRBJ2-2
v_gene: TRBV4-1
d_gene: TRBD1
abundance: .
CDR3nt: TGCGCCAGCAGCCAAGAGGGTCCAGGGGGCCTTGACACCGGGGAGCTGTTTTTT
CDR3aa: CASSQEGPGGLDTGELFF

j_gene: TRBJ2-7
v_gene: TRBV5-1
d_gene: .
abundance: .
CDR3nt: TGCGCCAGCAGCTCGTCCGGGACTCACTACGAGCAGTACTTC
CDR3aa: CASSSSGTHYEQYF

j_gene: TRBJ2-5
v_gene: TRBV4-1
d_gene: TRBD1
abundance: .
CDR3nt: TGCGCCAGCAGCCAAGACGGGGACAGGGGACGAGAGACCCAGTACTTC
CDR3aa: CASSQDGDRGRETQYF

j_gene: TRBJ2-1
v_gene: TRBV30
d_gene: TRBD2
abundance: .
CDR3nt: TGTGCCTGGAGACTAGCGGGAGGCAATGAGCAGTTCTTC
CDR3aa: CAWRLAGGNEQFF

j_gene: TRBJ2-7
v_gene: TRBV27
d_gene: TRBD2
abundance: .
CDR3nt: TGTGCCTCGAAGGTAGCTAGCGGAGGCTCCTACGAGCAGTACTTC
CDR3aa: CASKVASGGSYEQYF

j_gene: TRBJ2-6
v_gene: TRBV15
d_gene: .
abundance: .
CDR3nt: TGTGCCACCAGCAGTAGGGGCAGGGGTCCTGGGGCCAACGTCCTGACTTTC
CDR3aa: CATSSRGRGPGANVLTF

j_gene: TRBJ2-7
v_gene: TRBV5-5
d_gene: .
abundance: .
CDR3nt: TGTGCCAGCAGCTCGGGAAGTCGCAGGGGTACCTACGAGCAGTACTTC
CDR3aa: CASSSGSRRGTYEQYF

j_gene: TRBJ2-2
v_gene: TRBV5-1
d_gene: .
abundance: .
CDR3nt: TGCGCCAGCAGCTTAAGGGGCCATCCGAACACCGGGGAGCTGTTTTTT
CDR3aa: CASSLRGHPNTGELFF

j_gene: TRBJ1-1
v_gene: TRBV28
d_gene: .
abundance: .
CDR3nt: TGTGCCAGCCACTCGAGCAGGGGGAACACTGAAGCTTTCTTT
CDR3aa: CASHSSRGNTEAFF

j_gene: TRBJ2-1
v_gene: TRBV3-1/TRBV3-2
d_gene: .
abundance: .
CDR3nt: TGTGCCAGCAGCTTTAAGATACTAGCTCTCAAGAATGAGCAGTTCTTC
CDR3aa: CASSFKILALKNEQFF

j_gene: TRBJ2-7
v_gene: TRBV6-5
d_gene: .
abundance: .
CDR3nt: TGTGCCAGCAGTTACACCTACGAGCAGTACTTC
CDR3aa: CASSYTYEQYF

j_gene: TRBJ2-7
v_gene: TRBV19
d_gene: TRBD1
abundance: .
CDR3nt: TGTGCCAGTAGTCTCGGACAGGGTGTTTACGAGCAGTACTTC
CDR3aa: CASSLGQGVYEQYF

j_gene: TRBJ1-2
v_gene: TRBV5-1
d_gene: TRBD1
abundance: .
CDR3nt: TGCGCCAGCAGCTTGGGACCCCGGGACAGGGTTCACGGCTACACCTTC
CDR3aa: CASSLGPRDRVHGYTF

j_gene: TRBJ1-5
v_gene: TRBV28
d_gene: .
abundance: few
CDR3nt: TGTGCCTATGGGAGGGAACATGGTCAGCCCCAGCATTTT
CDR3aa: CAYGREHGQPQHF

j_gene: TRBJ1-2
v_gene: TRBV28
d_gene: .
abundance: once
CDR3nt: TGTGCCAGCCGTTCCCATGGCTACACCTTC
CDR3aa: CASRSHGYTF

j_gene: TRBJ2-7
v_gene: TRBV7-2
d_gene: TRBD1
abundance: .
CDR3nt: TGTGCCAGCAGCTTGGGACAGGGAGGCTCCTACGAGCAGTACTTC
CDR3aa: CASSLGQGGSYEQYF

j_gene: TRBJ1-1
v_gene: TRBV5-6
d_gene: TRBD1
abundance: .
CDR3nt: TGTGCCAGCAGCCACGCCCGGACAGGGGCGTATTACACTGAAGCTTTCTTT
CDR3aa: CASSHARTGAYYTEAFF